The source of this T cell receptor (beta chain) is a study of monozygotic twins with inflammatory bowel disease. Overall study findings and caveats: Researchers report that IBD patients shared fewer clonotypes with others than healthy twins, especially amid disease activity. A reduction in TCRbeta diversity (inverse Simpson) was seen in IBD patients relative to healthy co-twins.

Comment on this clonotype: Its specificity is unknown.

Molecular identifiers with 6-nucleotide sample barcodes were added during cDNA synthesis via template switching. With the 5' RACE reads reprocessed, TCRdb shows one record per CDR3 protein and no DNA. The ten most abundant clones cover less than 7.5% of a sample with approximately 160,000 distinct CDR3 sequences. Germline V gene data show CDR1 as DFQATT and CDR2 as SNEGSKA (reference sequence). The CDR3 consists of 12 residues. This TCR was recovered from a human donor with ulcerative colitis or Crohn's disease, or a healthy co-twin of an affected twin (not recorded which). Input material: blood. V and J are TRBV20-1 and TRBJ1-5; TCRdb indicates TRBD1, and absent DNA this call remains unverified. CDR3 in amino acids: CSAREGEQPQHF.